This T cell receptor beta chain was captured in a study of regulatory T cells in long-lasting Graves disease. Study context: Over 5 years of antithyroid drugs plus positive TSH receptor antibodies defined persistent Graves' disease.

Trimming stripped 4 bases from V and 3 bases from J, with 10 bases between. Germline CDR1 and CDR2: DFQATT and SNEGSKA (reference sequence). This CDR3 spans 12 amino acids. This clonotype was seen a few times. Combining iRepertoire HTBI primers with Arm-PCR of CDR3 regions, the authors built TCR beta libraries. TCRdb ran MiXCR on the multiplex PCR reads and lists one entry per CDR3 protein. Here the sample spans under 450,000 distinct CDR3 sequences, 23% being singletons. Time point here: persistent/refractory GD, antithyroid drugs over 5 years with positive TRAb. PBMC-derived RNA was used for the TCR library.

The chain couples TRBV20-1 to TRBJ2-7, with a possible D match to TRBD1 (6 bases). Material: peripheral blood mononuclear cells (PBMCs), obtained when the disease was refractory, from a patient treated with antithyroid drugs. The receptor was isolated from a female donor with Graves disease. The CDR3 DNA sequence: TGCAGTGCTATCGGGACAAGCTACGAGCAGTACTTC. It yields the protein CSAIGTSYEQYF.